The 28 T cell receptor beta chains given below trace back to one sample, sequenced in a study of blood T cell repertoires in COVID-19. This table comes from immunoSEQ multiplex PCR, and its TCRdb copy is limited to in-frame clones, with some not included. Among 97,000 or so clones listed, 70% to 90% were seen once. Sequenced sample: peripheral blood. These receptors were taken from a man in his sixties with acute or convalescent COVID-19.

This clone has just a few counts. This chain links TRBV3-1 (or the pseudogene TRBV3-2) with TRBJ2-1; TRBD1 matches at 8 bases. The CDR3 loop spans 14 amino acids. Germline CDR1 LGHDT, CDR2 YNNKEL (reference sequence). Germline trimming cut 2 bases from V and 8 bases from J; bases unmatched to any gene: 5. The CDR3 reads CASSQPTGVDEQFF. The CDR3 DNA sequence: TGTGCCAGCAGCCAACCGACAGGGGTCGATGAGCAGTTCTTC.

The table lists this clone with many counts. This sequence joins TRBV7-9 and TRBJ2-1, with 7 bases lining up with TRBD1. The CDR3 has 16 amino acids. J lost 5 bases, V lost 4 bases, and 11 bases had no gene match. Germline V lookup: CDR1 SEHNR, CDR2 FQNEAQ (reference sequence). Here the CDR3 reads CASSWGQLQNHNEQFF. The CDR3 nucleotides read TGTGCCAGCAGCTGGGGACAGCTCCAGAACCACAATGAGCAGTTCTTC.

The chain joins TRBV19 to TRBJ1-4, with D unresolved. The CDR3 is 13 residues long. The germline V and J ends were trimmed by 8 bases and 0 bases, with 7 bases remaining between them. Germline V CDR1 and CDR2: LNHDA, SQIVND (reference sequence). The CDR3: CASAAATNEKLFF. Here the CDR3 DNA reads TGTGCCAGTGCCGCGGCAACTAATGAAAAACTGTTTTTT.

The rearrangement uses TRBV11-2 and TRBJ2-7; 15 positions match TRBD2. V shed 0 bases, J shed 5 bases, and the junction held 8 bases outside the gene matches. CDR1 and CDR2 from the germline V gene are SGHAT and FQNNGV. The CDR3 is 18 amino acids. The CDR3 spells CASSLDPWTSGREDEQYV. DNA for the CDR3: TGTGCCAGCAGCTTAGATCCCTGGACTAGCGGGAGGGAGGACGAGCAGTACGTC.

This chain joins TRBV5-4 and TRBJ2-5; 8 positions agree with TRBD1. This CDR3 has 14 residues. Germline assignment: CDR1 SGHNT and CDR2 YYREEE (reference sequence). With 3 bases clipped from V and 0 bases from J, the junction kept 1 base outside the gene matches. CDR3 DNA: TGTGCCAGCAGCTGGGACAGGAACCAAGAGACCCAGTACTTC. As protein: CASSWDRNQETQYF.

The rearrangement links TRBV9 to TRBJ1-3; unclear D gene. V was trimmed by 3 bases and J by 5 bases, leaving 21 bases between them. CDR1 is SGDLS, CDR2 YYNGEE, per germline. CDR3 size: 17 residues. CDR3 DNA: TGTGCCAGCAGCGGGGCGTTGGGTAGAATGAGCAGAAACACCATATATTTT. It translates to CASSGALGRMSRNTIYF.

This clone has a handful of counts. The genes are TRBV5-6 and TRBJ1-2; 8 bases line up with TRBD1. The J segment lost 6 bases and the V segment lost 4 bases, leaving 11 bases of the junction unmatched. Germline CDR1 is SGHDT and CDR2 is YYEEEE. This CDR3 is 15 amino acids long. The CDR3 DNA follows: TGTGCCAGCAGCCCGGGGGGCAGGGGGCTCAATGGCTACACCTTC. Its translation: CASSPGGRGLNGYTF.

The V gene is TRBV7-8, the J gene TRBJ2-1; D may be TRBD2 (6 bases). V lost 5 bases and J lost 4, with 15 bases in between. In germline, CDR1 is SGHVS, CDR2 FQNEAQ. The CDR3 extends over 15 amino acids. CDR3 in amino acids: CASSPGTYSYNEQFF. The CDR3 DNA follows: TGTGCCAGCAGCCCCGGGACTTACTCGTACAATGAGCAGTTCTTC.

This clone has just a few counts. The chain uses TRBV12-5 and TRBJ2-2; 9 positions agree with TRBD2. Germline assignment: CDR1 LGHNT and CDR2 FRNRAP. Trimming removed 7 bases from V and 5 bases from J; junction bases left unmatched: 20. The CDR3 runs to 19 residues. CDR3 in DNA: TGTGCTAGTGATGGGGAACCAAAAAATCGGACTAGCGAAACCGGGGAGCTGTTTTTT. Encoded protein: CASDGEPKNRTSETGELFF.

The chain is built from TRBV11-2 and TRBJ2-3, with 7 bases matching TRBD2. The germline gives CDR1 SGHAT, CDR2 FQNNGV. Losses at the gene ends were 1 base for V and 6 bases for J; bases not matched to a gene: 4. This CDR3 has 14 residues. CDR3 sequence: CASSLGVGGDTQYF. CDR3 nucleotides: TGTGCCAGCAGCTTAGGAGTGGGAGGGGATACGCAGTATTTT.

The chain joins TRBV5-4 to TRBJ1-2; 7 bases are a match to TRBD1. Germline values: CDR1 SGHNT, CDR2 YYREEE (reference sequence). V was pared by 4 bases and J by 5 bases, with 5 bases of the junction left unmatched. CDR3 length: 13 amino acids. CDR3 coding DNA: TGTGCCAGCAGCGGGGACAGACTGTATGGCTACACCTTC. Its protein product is CASSGDRLYGYTF.

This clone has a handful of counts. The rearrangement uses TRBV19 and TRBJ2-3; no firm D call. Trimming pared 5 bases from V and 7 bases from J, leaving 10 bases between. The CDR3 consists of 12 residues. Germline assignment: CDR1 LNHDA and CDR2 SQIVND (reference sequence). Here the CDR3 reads CASSESSHTQYF. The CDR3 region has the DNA TGTGCCAGTAGTGAAAGCTCGCATACGCAGTATTTT.

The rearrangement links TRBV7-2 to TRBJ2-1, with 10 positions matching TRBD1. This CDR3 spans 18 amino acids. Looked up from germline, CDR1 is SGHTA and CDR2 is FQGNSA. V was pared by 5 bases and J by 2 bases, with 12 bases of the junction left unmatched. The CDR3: CASSPPSAGTGAYNEQFF. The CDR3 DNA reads TGTGCCAGCAGCCCTCCCTCGGCCGGGACAGGGGCCTACAATGAGCAGTTCTTC.

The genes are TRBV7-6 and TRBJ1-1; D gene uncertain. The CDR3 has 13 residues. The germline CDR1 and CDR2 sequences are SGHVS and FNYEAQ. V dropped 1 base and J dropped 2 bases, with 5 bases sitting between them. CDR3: CASSLDTNTEAFF. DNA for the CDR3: TGTGCCAGCAGCTTAGACACCAACACTGAAGCTTTCTTT. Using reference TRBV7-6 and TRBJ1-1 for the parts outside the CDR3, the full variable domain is GAGVSQSPRYKVTKRGQDVALRCDPISGHVSLYWYRQALGQGPEFLTYFNYEAQQDKSGLPNDRFSAERPEGSISTLTIQRTEQRDSAMYRCASSLDTNTEAFFGQGTRLTVV.

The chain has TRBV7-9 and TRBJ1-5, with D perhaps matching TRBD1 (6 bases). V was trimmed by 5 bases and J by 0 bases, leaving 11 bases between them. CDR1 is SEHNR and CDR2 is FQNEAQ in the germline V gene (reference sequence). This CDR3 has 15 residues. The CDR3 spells CASSLGQHSNQPQHF. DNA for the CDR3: TGTGCCAGCAGCCTAGGACAGCATAGCAATCAGCCCCAGCATTTT.

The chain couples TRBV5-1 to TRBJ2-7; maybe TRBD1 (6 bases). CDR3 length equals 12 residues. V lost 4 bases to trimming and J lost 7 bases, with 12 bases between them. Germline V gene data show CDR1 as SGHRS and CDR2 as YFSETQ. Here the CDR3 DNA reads TGCGCCAGCAGCATACAGGGCCGGGAGCAGTACTTC. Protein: CASSIQGREQYF.

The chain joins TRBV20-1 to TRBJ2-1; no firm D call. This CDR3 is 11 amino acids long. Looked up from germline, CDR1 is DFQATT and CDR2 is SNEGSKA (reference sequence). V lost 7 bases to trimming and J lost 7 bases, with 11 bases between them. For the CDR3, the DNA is TGCAGTGTGTCATTTGAGAATGAGCAGTTCTTC. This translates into CSVSFENEQFF.

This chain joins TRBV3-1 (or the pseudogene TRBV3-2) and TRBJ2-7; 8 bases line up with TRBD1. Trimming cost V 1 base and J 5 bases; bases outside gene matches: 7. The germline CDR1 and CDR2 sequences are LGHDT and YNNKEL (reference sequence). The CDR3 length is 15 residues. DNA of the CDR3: TGTGCCAGCAGCCAAGGCATTCAGGGGGCGCACGAGCAGTACGTC. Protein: CASSQGIQGAHEQYV.

As DNA, the CDR3 is TGTGCCAGCAGCGTAGGCAGGAGAACAGCTGGGGGGTCTGAAGCTTTCTTT. Residues: CASSVGRRTAGGSEAFF. The chain recombines TRBV9 with TRBJ1-1; weak D call: TRBD1 (5 bases). V was cut by 0 bases and J by 6 bases, with 21 bases left in between. The CDR3 is 17 amino acids. Germline V gives CDR1 SGDLS, CDR2 YYNGEE.

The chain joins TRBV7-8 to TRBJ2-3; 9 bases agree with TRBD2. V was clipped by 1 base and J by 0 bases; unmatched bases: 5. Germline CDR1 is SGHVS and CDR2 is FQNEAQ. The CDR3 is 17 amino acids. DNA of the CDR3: TGTGCCAGCAGCTTAGTGGCGGGAGGGGTAAGCACAGATACGCAGTATTTT. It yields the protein CASSLVAGGVSTDTQYF. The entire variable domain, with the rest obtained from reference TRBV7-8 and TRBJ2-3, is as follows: GAGVSQSPRYKVAKRGQDVALRCDPISGHVSLFWYQQALGQGPEFLTYFQNEAQLDKSGLPSDRFFAERPEGSVSTLKIQRTQQEDSAVYLCASSLVAGGVSTDTQYFGPGTRLTVL.

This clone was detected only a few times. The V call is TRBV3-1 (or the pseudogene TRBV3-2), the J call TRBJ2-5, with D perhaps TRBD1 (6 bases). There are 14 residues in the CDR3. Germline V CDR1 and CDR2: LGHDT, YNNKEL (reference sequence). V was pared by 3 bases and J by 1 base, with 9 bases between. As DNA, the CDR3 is TGTGCCAGCAGCCATTGGGACATCCAAGAGACCCAGTACTTC. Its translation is CASSHWDIQETQYF.

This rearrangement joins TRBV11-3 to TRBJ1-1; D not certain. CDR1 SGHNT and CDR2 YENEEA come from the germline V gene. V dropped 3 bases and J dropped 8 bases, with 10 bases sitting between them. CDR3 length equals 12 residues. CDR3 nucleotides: TGTGCCAGCAGCTTGTTGGCGGGAGAAGCTTTCTTT. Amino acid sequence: CASSLLAGEAFF. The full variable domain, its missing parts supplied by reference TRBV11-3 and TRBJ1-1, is EAGVVQSPRYKIIEKKQPVAFWCNPISGHNTLYWYLQNLGQGPELLIRYENEEAVDDSQLPKDRFSAERLKGVDSTLKIQPAELGDSAVYLCASSLLAGEAFFGQGTRLTVV.

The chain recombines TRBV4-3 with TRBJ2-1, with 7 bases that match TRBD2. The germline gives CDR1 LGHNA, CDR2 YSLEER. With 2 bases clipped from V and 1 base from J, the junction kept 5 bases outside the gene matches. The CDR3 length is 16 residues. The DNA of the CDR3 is TGCGCCAGCAGCCAAAGGAGGGAGGGTTCCTACAATGAGCAGTTCTTC. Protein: CASSQRREGSYNEQFF.

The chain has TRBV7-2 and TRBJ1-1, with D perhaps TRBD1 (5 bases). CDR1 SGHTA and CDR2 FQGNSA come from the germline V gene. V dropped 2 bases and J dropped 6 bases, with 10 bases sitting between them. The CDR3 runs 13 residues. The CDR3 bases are TGTGCCAGCAGCTTATTTGGGGCAGCTGAAGCTTTCTTT. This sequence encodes CASSLFGAAEAFF.

CDR3: CASRIGGTEAFF. CDR3 bases: TGTGCCAGCAGGATAGGGGGCACTGAAGCTTTCTTT. This sequence joins TRBV27 and TRBJ1-1, with D possibly matching TRBD1 (6 bases). This CDR3 spans 12 amino acids. Trimming removed 6 bases at V and 4 bases at J, with 9 bases between. Germline CDR1 and CDR2: MNHEY and SMNVEV (reference sequence).

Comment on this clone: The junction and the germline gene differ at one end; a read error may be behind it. CDR3 sequence: CSVIPGYF. The CDR3, as DNA: TGCAGCGTTATTCCGGGGTACTTT. The chain carries TRBV29-1 and TRBJ1-1; D gene uncertain. Germline loops: CDR1 SQVTM, CDR2 ANQGSEA. The CDR3 runs 8 residues.

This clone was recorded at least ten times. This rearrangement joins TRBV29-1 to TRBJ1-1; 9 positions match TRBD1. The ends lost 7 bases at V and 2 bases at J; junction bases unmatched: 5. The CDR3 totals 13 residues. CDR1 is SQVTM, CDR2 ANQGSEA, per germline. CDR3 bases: TGCAGCGGCGGGGACAGGGTAAACACTGAAGCTTTCTTT. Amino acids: CSGGDRVNTEAFF.

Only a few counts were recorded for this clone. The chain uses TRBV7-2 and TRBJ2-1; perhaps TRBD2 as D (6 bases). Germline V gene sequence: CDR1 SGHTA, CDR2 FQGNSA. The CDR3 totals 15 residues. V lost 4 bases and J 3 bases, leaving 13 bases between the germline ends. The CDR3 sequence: CASSSRGAGYNEQFF. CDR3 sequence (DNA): TGTGCCAGCAGCTCCCGAGGAGCGGGCTACAATGAGCAGTTCTTC.